One and the same sample provided the 12 T cell receptor beta chains below, sequenced in a study of T-cell memory formation after mild COVID-19 (TCRdb year 2021). Libraries were built with 5' RACE. TCRdb names Illumina NovaSeq 6000 as the instrument used. TCRdb handled the public reads itself, with Q25 trimming in fastp and clone calling in MiXCR, and kept productive beta chains. Merged by CDR3 protein, the rows form single entries marked with the most common genes and DNA. In all, the sample holds some 330,000 distinct CDR3 sequences, and around 20% of those were seen once. The ten biggest clones cover 9.5% to 15% of the sample. Input material: PBMCs or a T cell subset sorted from them (not recorded which). These receptors came from an adult woman who had mild COVID-19 (a few samples of this study predate the infection). The sample titles of this study are shuffled in the database, so cell type and time point are left out; the donor was told from shared clones.

This clonotype was detected many times. The chain carries TRBV20-1 and TRBJ2-3; D assignment may be TRBD1 or TRBD2 (7 bases each). Germline assignment: CDR1 DFQATT and CDR2 SNEGSKA (reference sequence). The CDR3 is 13 residues long. With 6 bases removed from V and 3 bases from J, the gap between germline ends came to 13 bases. The DNA for the CDR3 is TGCAGTGCGGCCAGGGGGGGTACAGATACGCAGTATTTT. Translating gives CSAARGGTDTQYF.

J is TRBJ2-7 and V is TRBV30; 7 positions agree with TRBD1. J gave up 0 bases and V 6 bases, and 8 bases lay outside the gene matches. Per germline, CDR1 GTSNPN and CDR2 SVGIG (reference sequence). The CDR3 is made up of 14 amino acids. The DNA for the CDR3 is TGTGCCTGCAGGGGGACAGTGAGCTCCTACGAGCAGTACTTC. Translating it yields CACRGTVSSYEQYF.

This clonotype was seen only a few times. The rearrangement joins TRBV4-3 to TRBJ2-1; D is unresolved. Trimming took 0 bases from V and 6 from J, leaving 9 bases between them. The CDR3 consists of 14 residues. CDR1 is LGHNA, CDR2 YSLEER, per germline. The CDR3 DNA reads as TGCGCCAGCAGCCAAGAGACTCGTGGCAATGAGCAGTTCTTC. Translation: CASSQETRGNEQFF.

This clonotype came up a few times. The V call is TRBV27, the J call TRBJ1-5; D might be TRBD1 (5 bases). The ends were cut back, 2 bases at V and 3 bases at J, with 11 bases in the middle. CDR1 and CDR2 (germline): MNHEY, SMNVEV (reference sequence). The CDR3 has 15 residues. CDR3: CASSLVDSPNQPQHF. The CDR3 nucleotides are TGTGCCAGCAGTTTAGTTGACAGCCCCAATCAGCCCCAGCATTTT.

The chain carries TRBV7-9 and TRBJ2-1, with 9 bases aligning to TRBD2. The junction had 7 bases not matched to a gene; V was cut back by 5 bases and J by 2 bases. CDR1 is SEHNR, CDR2 FQNEAQ, per germline (reference sequence). CDR3 length: 16 amino acids. CDR3 loop: CASSPRASGTYNEQFF. The CDR3 DNA reads as TGTGCCAGCAGCCCGAGGGCTAGCGGGACCTACAATGAGCAGTTCTTC.

The chain joins TRBV7-6 to TRBJ2-3, with 14 bases matching TRBD2. Losses at the gene ends were 6 bases for V and 0 bases for J; bases not matched to a gene: 5. Germline CDR1 and CDR2: SGHVS and FNYEAQ. The CDR3 runs 17 residues. The CDR3, as DNA: TGTGCCAGCAGTCCGGGACTAGCGGGAGATAGCACAGATACGCAGTATTTT. Translating it yields CASSPGLAGDSTDTQYF.

The V gene is TRBV7-9, the J gene TRBJ1-1, with no clear D. Trimming took 2 bases from V and 8 from J, leaving 15 bases between them. The CDR3 is made up of 14 amino acids. The germline gives CDR1 SEHNR, CDR2 FQNEAQ (reference sequence). The CDR3 sequence: CASSLSAGRSEAFF. CDR3 nucleotides: TGTGCCAGCAGCTTATCTGCGGGCCGTAGCGAAGCTTTCTTT.

The CDR3 region has the DNA TGTGCCTGGGCCACCGGGACTACCACCTACAATGAGCAGTTCTTC. It codes for CAWATGTTTYNEQFF. The V call is TRBV30, the J call TRBJ2-1; 7 bases are shared with TRBD2. The ends lost 5 bases at V and 2 bases at J; junction bases unmatched: 9. Germline V lookup: CDR1 GTSNPN, CDR2 SVGIG (reference sequence). The CDR3 loop spans 15 amino acids.

This rearrangement joins TRBV5-1 to TRBJ2-2; tentatively, D is TRBD2 (6 bases). This CDR3 region has 16 residues. The germline V gene has CDR1 SGHRS and CDR2 YFSETQ. Trimming shortened V by 1 base and J by 5 bases, and 15 bases separated the two germline ends. The CDR3 nucleotides read TGCGCCAGCAGCTTGTCCCCACAGGAGGGGACCGGGGAGCTGTTTTTT. As protein: CASSLSPQEGTGELFF.

The V gene is TRBV3-1, the J gene TRBJ2-5; tentative D call: TRBD2 (5 bases). The germline V gene has CDR1 LGHDT and CDR2 YNNKEL (reference sequence). The CDR3 has 18 amino acids. The V end was cut by 0 bases, the J end by 4 bases, with 21 bases between. Written as DNA, the CDR3 is TGTGCCAGCAGCCAAGATCGAGCAGGCGGGTGGGCAGGAGAGACCCAGTACTTC. Encoded protein: CASSQDRAGGWAGETQYF.

This clonotype appeared a few times. The chain links TRBV11-1 to TRBJ2-7, with D maybe TRBD1 (5 bases). The germline V gene encodes CDR1 SGHAT and CDR2 FQDESV (reference sequence). The CDR3 has 13 residues. V lost 5 bases and J lost 6, with 14 bases in between. CDR3 protein: CASSPNTGAEQYF. Here the CDR3 DNA reads TGTGCCAGCAGCCCGAATACAGGTGCCGAGCAGTACTTC.

This chain connects TRBV21-1 to TRBJ1-2; whether TRBD1, the table's D call, matches the DNA was not checked. TRBV21-1 is given as a pseudogene. This CDR3 is built from 16 residues. This CDR3 reads CASTVFPGQGSYGYTF. The CDR3 DNA sequence: TGTGCCAGCACCGTTTTTCCGGGACAGGGGTCCTATGGCTACACCTTC.